The 2 T cell receptor beta chains below come from one sample, sequenced in a study of naive and memory T cell subsets. An equimolar mix of two oligonucleotides served as the beta constant-region primer for TRBC1 and TRBC2. Ligated cDNA was amplified by four rounds of PCR with nested alpha and beta constant-region primers and SP2. Using its own MiXCR run on the UMI-ligation and nested PCR reads, TCRdb lists one record per CDR3 protein. The data contain 15,000 or so distinct CDR3 sequences, approximately 9.4% of them singletons. Sequencing was done on a sample of central memory CD8+ T cells from blood. These TCRs come from a human donor in good health.

As DNA, the CDR3 is TGTGCCAGCAGCTTAGCGGCCAGGGCGACCTACGAGCAGTACTTC. Encoded protein: CASSLAARATYEQYF. The rearrangement links TRBV11-1 to TRBJ2-7; D might be TRBD1 (5 bases). V was pared by 0 bases and J by 2 bases, with 11 bases between. This CDR3 spans 15 amino acids. CDR1 is SGHAT and CDR2 is FQDESV in the germline V gene (reference sequence).

This clonotype was detected only a few times. The chain combines TRBV3-2 with TRBJ2-1; TRBD2, as called in the table, went unchecked against the DNA. TRBV3-2 is shown as a pseudogene. The CDR3 has 18 amino acids. DNA of the CDR3: TGTGCCAGCAGCCAAGGCCCGCCTAGCGGCTCCTCCTACAATGAGCAGTTCTTC. Its translation: CASSQGPPSGSSYNEQFF.